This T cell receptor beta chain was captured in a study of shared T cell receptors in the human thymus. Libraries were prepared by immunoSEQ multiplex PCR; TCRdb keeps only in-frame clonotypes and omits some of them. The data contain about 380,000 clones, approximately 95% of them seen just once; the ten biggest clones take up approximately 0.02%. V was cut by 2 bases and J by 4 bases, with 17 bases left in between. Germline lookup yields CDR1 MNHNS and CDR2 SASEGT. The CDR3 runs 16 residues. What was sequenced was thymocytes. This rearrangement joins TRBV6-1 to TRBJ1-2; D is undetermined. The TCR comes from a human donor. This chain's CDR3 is CASSERTLASIYGYTF. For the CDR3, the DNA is TGTGCCAGCAGTGAACGCACCCTGGCAAGCATCTATGGCTACACCTTC.